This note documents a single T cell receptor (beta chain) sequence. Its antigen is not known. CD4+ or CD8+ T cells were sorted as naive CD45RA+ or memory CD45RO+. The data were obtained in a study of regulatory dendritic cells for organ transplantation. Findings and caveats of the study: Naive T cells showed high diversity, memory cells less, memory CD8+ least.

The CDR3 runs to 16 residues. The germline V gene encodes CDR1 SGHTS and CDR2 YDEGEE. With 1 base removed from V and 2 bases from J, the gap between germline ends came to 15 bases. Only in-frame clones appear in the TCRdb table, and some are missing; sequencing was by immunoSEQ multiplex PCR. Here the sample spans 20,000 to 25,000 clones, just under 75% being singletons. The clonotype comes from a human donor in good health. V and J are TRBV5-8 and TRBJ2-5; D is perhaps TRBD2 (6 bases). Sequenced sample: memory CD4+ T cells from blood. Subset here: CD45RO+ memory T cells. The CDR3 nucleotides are TGTGCCAGCAGCTTGACAGTTGGAGGGACGCAAGAGACCCAGTACTTC. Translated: CASSLTVGGTQETQYF.